This entry lists 27 T cell receptor beta chains sequenced from one sample in a study of blood T cell repertoires in COVID-19. The assay was immunoSEQ multiplex PCR, and TCRdb's table has in-frame clones only and misses some. This repertoire shows 50,000 to 75,000 clones, roughly 87% found once; its top ten account for 5.1%. The sequencing input was peripheral blood. All receptors derive from an older man in a cohort sampled during active COVID-19.

The rearrangement links TRBV3-1 (or the pseudogene TRBV3-2) to TRBJ1-1; D gene unclear. V was clipped by 1 base and J by 5 bases, with 20 bases between them. The V gene's germline CDR1 is LGHDT and CDR2 YNNKEL (reference sequence). CDR3 length: 17 amino acids. The DNA for the CDR3 is TGTGCCAGCAGCCAAGCCCTGATGGTTTTCGGCGGGACTGAAGCTTTCTTT. This translates into CASSQALMVFGGTEAFF.

This rearrangement joins TRBV7-8 to TRBJ2-7, with 7 bases identical to TRBD2. The CDR3 has 14 residues. Germline assignment: CDR1 SGHVS and CDR2 FQNEAQ. V shed 7 bases, J shed 6 bases, and the junction held 12 bases outside the gene matches. The CDR3 DNA reads as TGTGCCAGCAACTCCGGGACTAAGGTTGGCGAGCAGTACTTC. The encoded protein is CASNSGTKVGEQYF.

The table lists this clone with a count of one. This chain connects TRBV11-3 to TRBJ2-5; 10 bases match TRBD1. This CDR3 comprises 17 residues. The V segment lost 6 bases and the J segment 1 base; nucleotides outside the gene matches: 11. Germline values: CDR1 SGHNT, CDR2 YENEEA. The CDR3 bases are TGTGCCAGCAGGTTCTCCACGGGACAGGGGTCCCAAGAGACCCAGTACTTC. This sequence encodes CASRFSTGQGSQETQYF. The complete variable domain, with remaining parts taken from reference TRBV11-3 and TRBJ2-5, reads EAGVVQSPRYKIIEKKQPVAFWCNPISGHNTLYWYLQNLGQGPELLIRYENEEAVDDSQLPKDRFSAERLKGVDSTLKIQPAELGDSAVYLCASRFSTGQGSQETQYFGPGTRLLVL.

This chain connects TRBV18 to TRBJ2-3; no clear D. Trimming took off 6 bases at V and 0 bases at J, with 13 bases between the two ends. Germline V lookup: CDR1 KGHSH, CDR2 LQKENI. The CDR3 contains 15 residues. For the CDR3, the DNA is TGTGCCAGCTCCGCCGCAAAGACTAGCACAGATACGCAGTATTTT. Encoded protein: CASSAAKTSTDTQYF.

The chain uses TRBV5-5 and TRBJ2-3; D perhaps matches TRBD1 (6 bases). V was shortened by 0 bases and J by 3 bases, with 11 bases between the two germline ends. The CDR3 consists of 15 residues. CDR1 and CDR2 (germline): SGHKS, YYEKEE (reference sequence). The CDR3 reads CASSLGGRRTDTQYF. Here the CDR3 DNA reads TGTGCCAGCAGCTTGGGGGGGCGCCGTACAGATACGCAGTATTTT.

The CDR3 region has the DNA TGTGCCAGCACCAAGACAGTGAACACTGAAGCTTTCTTT. This translates into CASTKTVNTEAFF. This chain connects TRBV5-6 to TRBJ1-1; a possible D gene is TRBD1 (5 bases). The V gene's germline CDR1 is SGHDT and CDR2 YYEEEE. Trimming pared 6 bases from V and 0 bases from J, leaving 9 bases between. The CDR3 is 13 amino acids.

The J gene is TRBJ2-1, the V gene TRBV11-3; TRBD2 is a possible D gene (5 bases). There are 17 residues in the CDR3. The V end lost 0 bases, the J end lost 0 bases, and 12 bases lay between the germline ends. Looked up from germline, CDR1 is SGHNT and CDR2 is YENEEA. The CDR3 reads CASSLDPSSSSYNEQFF. CDR3 sequence (DNA): TGTGCCAGCAGCTTAGATCCTAGCTCTAGCTCCTACAATGAGCAGTTCTTC.

V gene TRBV27 combines with J gene TRBJ1-4; a weak D match, TRBD1 (5 bases). Germline values: CDR1 MNHEY, CDR2 SMNVEV (reference sequence). The CDR3 loop spans 19 amino acids. Trimming pared 2 bases from V and 4 bases from J, leaving 23 bases between. The CDR3 sequence: CASSLGGIRLQIGNEKLFF. In nucleotides, the CDR3 is TGTGCCAGCAGTTTAGGGGGGATACGACTCCAAATAGGTAATGAAAAACTGTTTTTT.

The chain combines TRBV2 with TRBJ1-2, with a possible D match to TRBD1 (6 bases). The CDR3 is 15 amino acids. Germline assignment: CDR1 SNHLY and CDR2 FYNNEI. The V and J ends lost 1 base and 2 bases respectively, with 11 bases between them. The CDR3 spells CASSEVGGQNYGYTF. The DNA of the CDR3 is TGTGCCAGCAGTGAAGTTGGGGGACAAAACTATGGCTACACCTTC.

The rearrangement joins TRBV30 to TRBJ2-1; D call uncertain. This CDR3 region has 13 residues. The V gene's germline CDR1 is GTSNPN and CDR2 SVGIG (reference sequence). Trimming took 2 bases from V and 7 from J, leaving 12 bases between them. CDR3 sequence: CAWSPLRWNEQFF. The DNA of the CDR3 is TGTGCCTGGAGTCCCCTGAGGTGGAATGAGCAGTTCTTC.

The CDR3, as DNA: TGTGCCAGCAGCTTAGCTGCGGGAGGGCCGAGGACAGATACGCAGTATTTT. It codes for CASSLAAGGPRTDTQYF. The chain joins TRBV11-2 to TRBJ2-3; 9 nucleotides agree with TRBD2. Germline lookup yields CDR1 SGHAT and CDR2 FQNNGV. This CDR3 spans 17 amino acids. Trimming removed 1 base from V and 3 bases from J; junction bases left unmatched: 8.

This clone has a single count. The genes are TRBV30 and TRBJ2-3, with 12 nucleotides matching TRBD2. The J segment lost 7 bases and the V segment lost 4 bases, leaving 9 bases of the junction unmatched. This CDR3 is built from 15 residues. Germline V gene lookup returns CDR1 GTSNPN and CDR2 SVGIG (reference sequence). The CDR3 region is CAWKLAGGGKNTQYF. For the CDR3, the DNA is TGTGCCTGGAAACTAGCGGGAGGAGGGAAGAATACGCAGTATTTT.

The chain has TRBV6-2 or TRBV6-3 and TRBJ2-7; TRBD2 matches at 11 bases. The germline V gene has CDR1 MNHEY and CDR2 SVGEGT. The CDR3 totals 18 residues. The V segment lost 0 bases and the J segment 2 bases; nucleotides outside the gene matches: 9. As DNA, the CDR3 is TGTGCCAGCAGTTACTCAAAGCTAGCGGGGGGCAGCCCCTACGAGCAGTACTTC. Amino acid sequence: CASSYSKLAGGSPYEQYF.

This sequence joins TRBV3-1 (or the pseudogene TRBV3-2) and TRBJ2-7; TRBD2 is a possible D gene (5 bases). This CDR3 has 17 residues. Germline-derived CDR1 and CDR2 are LGHDT and YNNKEL (reference sequence). The V and J ends lost 4 bases and 4 bases respectively, with 23 bases between them. The CDR3 region is CASSPWLGQSGNYEQYF. Here the CDR3 DNA reads TGTGCCAGCAGCCCGTGGTTAGGGCAGTCCGGGAATTACGAGCAGTACTTC.

This chain uses TRBV5-1 with TRBJ2-2; D perhaps matches TRBD1 (5 bases). The CDR3 covers 13 residues. V was pared by 0 bases and J by 6 bases, with 6 bases between. CDR1 and CDR2 (germline): SGHRS, YFSETQ. The CDR3 region has the DNA TGCGCCAGCAGCTTGGAAGGGGCCGGGGAGCTGTTTTTT. This encodes CASSLEGAGELFF.

This chain connects TRBV6-1 to TRBJ1-1; D might be TRBD1 (6 bases). The CDR3 has 15 amino acids. Per germline, CDR1 MNHNS and CDR2 SASEGT. Trimming removed 3 bases from V and 0 bases from J, with 11 bases in between. The CDR3 region has the DNA TGTGCCAGCAGTGAGATAGGACAGTTGAACACTGAAGCTTTCTTT. The encoded protein is CASSEIGQLNTEAFF.

CDR3 nucleotide sequence: TGCGCCAGCAGCATGGACAGGGGTGGGAATAGCAATCAGCCCCAGCATTTT. The encoded protein is CASSMDRGGNSNQPQHF. The rearrangement links TRBV4-1 to TRBJ1-5; 9 bases are a match to TRBD1. V was pared by 5 bases and J by 0 bases, with 8 bases of the junction left unmatched. The CDR3 has 17 amino acids. Germline V gives CDR1 MGHRA, CDR2 YSYEKL.

The chain combines TRBV7-8 with TRBJ1-3, with 7 positions matching TRBD1. The CDR3 is 15 residues long. The V gene's germline CDR1 is SGHVS and CDR2 FQNEAQ. V trimming: 2 bases; J trimming: 3 bases; junction bases outside the gene matches: 4. CDR3 in DNA: TGTGCCAGCAGCTTACAGGGGGGTGGTGGAAACACCATATATTTT. The encoded protein is CASSLQGGGGNTIYF.

V usage is TRBV3-1 (or the pseudogene TRBV3-2) and J usage is TRBJ2-7; TRBD2 matches 9 bases. Trimming removed 0 bases from V and 6 bases from J; junction bases left unmatched: 6. The CDR3 sequence is 15 residues long. Germline V lookup: CDR1 LGHDT, CDR2 YNNKEL (reference sequence). CDR3 residues: CASSQEGGRASEQYF. Here the CDR3 DNA reads TGTGCCAGCAGCCAAGAGGGCGGGAGGGCTTCCGAGCAGTACTTC.

The CDR3 DNA sequence: TGTGCCAGCAGCGGTCGGACAGGGTTCGCGAACACCGGGGAGCTGTTTTTT. Translated, it gives CASSGRTGFANTGELFF. The rearrangement joins TRBV9 to TRBJ2-2, with 8 bases matching TRBD1. The V segment lost 3 bases and the J segment 0 bases; nucleotides outside the gene matches: 7. Germline CDR1 is SGDLS and CDR2 is YYNGEE. The CDR3 consists of 17 residues.

The CDR3 DNA is TGCGCCAGCAGCCTGACTAGCGGCACCCCCAATGAGCAGTTCTTC. Translated, it gives CASSLTSGTPNEQFF. The chain employs TRBV5-1 and TRBJ2-1, with 9 bases lining up with TRBD2. This CDR3 is 15 amino acids long. Germline V gives CDR1 SGHRS, CDR2 YFSETQ. Losses at the gene ends were 4 bases for V and 6 bases for J; bases not matched to a gene: 8. The full variable domain, rest sourced from reference TRBV5-1 and TRBJ2-1, is KAGVTQTPRYLIKTRGQQVTLSCSPISGHRSVSWYQQTPGQGLQFLFEYFSETQRNKGNFPGRFSGRQFSNSRSEMNVSTLELGDSALYLCASSLTSGTPNEQFFGPGTRLTVL.

The chain carries TRBV2 and TRBJ2-5; 8 bases line up with TRBD2. Germline V gene data show CDR1 as SNHLY and CDR2 as FYNNEI. The ends lost 4 bases at V and 3 bases at J; junction bases unmatched: 10. CDR3 length: 16 amino acids. CDR3 coding DNA: TGTGCCAGCAGTGCTGGGCTAGCGGGTACGAAAGAGACCCAGTACTTC. Its protein product is CASSAGLAGTKETQYF.

This chain connects TRBV25-1 to TRBJ1-2; 9 bases align to TRBD1. V dropped 4 bases and J dropped 5; count of bases not matched to a gene: 2. Germline CDR1 and CDR2: MGHDK and SYGVNS. The CDR3 is 13 amino acids. The CDR3 coding sequence is TGTGCCAGCAGTGGACAGGGGGAGTATGGCTACACCTTC. It yields the protein CASSGQGEYGYTF.

The chain combines TRBV3-1 (or the pseudogene TRBV3-2) with TRBJ1-3, with D perhaps TRBD1 (5 bases). This CDR3 has 16 residues. The germline V gene has CDR1 LGHDT and CDR2 YNNKEL (reference sequence). V dropped 2 bases and J dropped 0 bases, with 11 bases sitting between them. The CDR3 reads CASSQKSGGSGNTIYF. The CDR3 DNA reads TGTGCCAGCAGCCAAAAGTCGGGGGGCTCTGGAAACACCATATATTTT.

The chain uses TRBV3-1 (or the pseudogene TRBV3-2) and TRBJ1-2, with TRBD1 matching 7 bases. CDR1 and CDR2 (germline): LGHDT, YNNKEL (reference sequence). CDR3 length equals 14 residues. V dropped 5 bases and J dropped 12; count of bases not matched to a gene: 15. The CDR3 protein is CASSLRDSGFLHTF. CDR3 DNA sequence: TGTGCCAGCAGCTTGCGGGACAGCGGCTTTCTTCACACCTTC.

The chain carries TRBV5-1 and TRBJ2-7, with 8 bases that match TRBD2. The CDR3 has 13 residues. The germline V gene encodes CDR1 SGHRS and CDR2 YFSETQ. The junction had 6 bases not matched to a gene; V was cut back by 5 bases and J by 5 bases. CDR3 sequence: CASRGTSGDEQYF. DNA for the CDR3: TGCGCCAGCAGGGGAACTAGCGGCGACGAGCAGTACTTC.

The chain joins TRBV3-1 (or the pseudogene TRBV3-2) to TRBJ1-2, with D possibly TRBD1 on 5 matching bases. From germline, CDR1 is LGHDT and CDR2 YNNKEL (reference sequence). The CDR3 spans 14 residues. V gave up 1 base and J gave up 5 bases, with 11 bases separating them. The CDR3 loop reads CASSQAQGGYGYTF. Here the CDR3 DNA reads TGTGCCAGCAGCCAAGCCCAGGGCGGTTATGGCTACACCTTC.